This TCR beta chain was captured by sequencing in a study of CD8+ T cells in alopecia areata. This clone was counted only a few times. The treatment was: oral pan-JAK inhibitor, 5-10 mg twice daily. In alopecia areata patients, both lesional scalp punch biopsies and peripheral blood were collected. It was cDNA, reverse transcribed from extracted RNA, that served as the sequencing template. Clones were sequenced by immunoSEQ multiplex PCR, and TCRdb holds only the in-frame ones, with some missing. The repertoire holds 200,000 to 250,000 clones, with roughly two fifths as singletons. CDR1 is SGHTS and CDR2 is YDEGEE in the germline V gene. With V trimmed by 4 bases and J by 0 bases, 11 bases remained unmatched. CDR3 length: 17 amino acids.

Sequencing used CD4+ T cells sorted from blood, obtained at approximately week 30, from a patient treated with tofacitinib. The source is a human donor with alopecia areata. This chain links TRBV5-8 with TRBJ2-3; 7 bases are shared with TRBD2. DNA of the CDR3: TGTGCCAGCAGCGATAACATAGCGGGTTCTAGCACAGATACGCAGTATTTT. It codes for CASSDNIAGSSTDTQYF.